Below are 2 T cell receptor beta chains sequenced from a single sample in a study of T cell changes during pregnancy in multiple sclerosis. TCRdb's table, derived via immunoSEQ multiplex PCR, lists solely in-frame clones and lacks some. Altogether fewer than 60,000 clones are present, around 94% being singletons, with the ten largest covering 0.31%. The starting material was CD4+ T cells from peripheral blood mononuclear cells, obtained in the third trimester of pregnancy. The origin of the receptors is a female donor with multiple sclerosis, enrolled in a pregnancy study.

This clone was seen just once. The chain couples TRBV14 to TRBJ2-1; D is ambiguous. This CDR3 is built from 13 residues. The germline gives CDR1 SGHDN, CDR2 FVKESK. Trimming pared 3 bases from V and 8 bases from J, leaving 11 bases between. CDR3 bases: TGTGCCAGCAGCCAGGTTATGACTTATGAGCAGTTCTTC. Its protein product is CASSQVMTYEQFF. Using reference TRBV14 and TRBJ2-1 for the parts outside the CDR3, the full variable domain is EAGVTQFPSHSVIEKGQTVTLRCDPISGHDNLYWYRRVMGKEIKFLLHFVKESKQDESGMPNNRFLAERTGGTYSTLKVQPAELEDSGVYFCASSQVMTYEQFFGPGTRLTVL.

The genes are TRBV29-1 and TRBJ2-5; 7 positions agree with TRBD1. The CDR3 length is 13 residues. V gave up 2 bases and J gave up 5 bases; unmatched junction bases: 5. Germline-derived CDR1 and CDR2 are SQVTM and ANQGSEA. In DNA, the CDR3 is TGCAGCGTTGAAAGGGGGCCGGGGGAGACCCAGTACTTC. Residues: CSVERGPGETQYF.